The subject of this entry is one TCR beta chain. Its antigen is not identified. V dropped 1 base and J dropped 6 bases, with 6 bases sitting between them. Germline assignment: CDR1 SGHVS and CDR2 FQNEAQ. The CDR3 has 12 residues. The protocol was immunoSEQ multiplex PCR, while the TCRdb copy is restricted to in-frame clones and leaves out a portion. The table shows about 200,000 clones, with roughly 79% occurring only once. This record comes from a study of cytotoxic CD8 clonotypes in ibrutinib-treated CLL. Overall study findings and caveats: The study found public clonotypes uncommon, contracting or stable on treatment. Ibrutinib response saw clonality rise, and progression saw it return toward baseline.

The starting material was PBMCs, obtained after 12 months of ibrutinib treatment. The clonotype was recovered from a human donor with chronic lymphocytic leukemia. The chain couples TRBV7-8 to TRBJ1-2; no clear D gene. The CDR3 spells CASSLGADGYTF. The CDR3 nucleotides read TGTGCCAGCAGCTTAGGGGCGGATGGCTACACCTTC.